This T cell receptor beta chain is from a study of CD8+CD57+ T cells in acquired aplastic anemia. At the level of the study: Across the sorted CD4+ and CD8+ cells, DNA amounts averaged about 3 ug. Mean read depth for CD4+ cells from healthy donors was about 9.9 million.

Germline CDR1 and CDR2: SGHRS and YFSETQ. V lost 4 bases and J 7 bases, leaving 14 bases between the germline ends. This CDR3 spans 14 amino acids. TCR beta VDJ and CDR3 were profiled, and genomic DNA was the template. TCRdb re-called the reads with MiXCR, one entry per CDR3 protein. The table shows around 180,000 distinct CDR3 sequences, with about 60% occurring only once. V usage is TRBV5-1 and J usage is TRBJ1-4; a weak D match, TRBD1 (5 bases). The sequence came from a human donor in good health. Sequences were obtained from sorted CD4+, CD8+, or CD8+CD57+ T cells (not recorded which) from PBMCs. The CDR3 loop is CASSPGGLGEKLFF. The CDR3 DNA is TGCGCCAGCAGCCCTGGGGGGTTGGGTGAAAAACTGTTTTTT. Full variable domain (remainder filled in from reference TRBV5-1 and TRBJ1-4): KAGVTQTPRYLIKTRGQQVTLSCSPISGHRSVSWYQQTPGQGLQFLFEYFSETQRNKGNFPGRFSGRQFSNSRSEMNVSTLELGDSALYLCASSPGGLGEKLFFGSGTQLSVL.